Reported below is one T cell receptor beta chain. Clones were sequenced by immunoSEQ multiplex PCR, and TCRdb holds only the in-frame ones, with some missing. The sample gives fewer than 200,000 clones, 85% to 95% of which show up once; about 0.31% is in the top ten. The sample is drawn from a study of OX40 agonist ivuxolimab in advanced cancers. After removal of 3 bases from V and 4 bases from J, the junction contained 2 bases not matched to a gene. The CDR3 is made up of 13 amino acids. Germline CDR1 is SGHNT and CDR2 is YYREEE (reference sequence). This chain links TRBV5-4 with TRBJ1-2, with 8 bases aligning to TRBD1. The sequencing here drew on CD4+ or CD8+ T cells sorted from blood, taken in a trial of the OX40 agonist ivuxolimab. The receptor was derived from an adult with an advanced solid tumor such as melanoma, head and neck, liver or kidney cancer. The CDR3 DNA reads as TGTGCCAGCAGCTGGGGGACAGGCTATGGCTACACCTTC. It translates to CASSWGTGYGYTF.